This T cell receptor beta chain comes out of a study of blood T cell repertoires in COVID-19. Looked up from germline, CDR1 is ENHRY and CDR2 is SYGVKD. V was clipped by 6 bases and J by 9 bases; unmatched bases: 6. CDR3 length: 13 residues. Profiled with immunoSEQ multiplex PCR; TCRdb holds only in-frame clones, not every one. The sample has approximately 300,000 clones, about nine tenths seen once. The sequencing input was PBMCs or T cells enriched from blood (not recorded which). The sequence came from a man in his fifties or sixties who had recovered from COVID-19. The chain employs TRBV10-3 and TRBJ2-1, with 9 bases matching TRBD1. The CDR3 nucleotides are TGTGCCATCAGCCAGGACAGGGGCACTGAGCAGTTCTTC. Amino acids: CAISQDRGTEQFF.